The next 22 T cell receptor beta chains were all read from a single sample in a study of T cell changes during pregnancy in multiple sclerosis. Here immunoSEQ multiplex PCR was the method, and the copy in TCRdb shows in-frame clones only, minus some. This table holds about 41,000 clones, around 91% found once. The sample consisted of CD8+ T cells from peripheral blood mononuclear cells, taken in the first trimester of pregnancy. The receptors derive from a female donor with multiple sclerosis, enrolled in a pregnancy study.

This clone was detected only once. The V and J genes are TRBV30 and TRBJ2-6; 12 bases match TRBD2. V gave up 4 bases and J gave up 3 bases; unmatched junction bases: 7. This CDR3 has 17 residues. Germline V gene sequence: CDR1 GTSNPN, CDR2 SVGIG (reference sequence). CDR3 DNA: TGTGCCTGGAATAATCTAGCGGGAGGGGTTGGGGCCAACGTCCTGACTTTC. Translated, it gives CAWNNLAGGVGANVLTF.

This clone was seen a single time. The chain recombines TRBV7-9 with TRBJ2-1; no reliable D call. Trimming removed 5 bases from V and 10 bases from J, with 18 bases in between. This CDR3 has 14 residues. Per germline, CDR1 SEHNR and CDR2 FQNEAQ (reference sequence). The CDR3 DNA is TGTGCCAGCAGCCACTACGAGTCAGAACGGGAGCAGTTCTTC. Protein sequence: CASSHYESEREQFF.

This CDR3 is CASSPSGDSNSPLHF. The CDR3 coding sequence is TGTGCCAGTAGCCCCTCTGGGGACAGCAATTCACCCCTCCACTTT. J is TRBJ1-6 and V is TRBV19; 7 positions agree with TRBD1. V shed 6 bases, J shed 7 bases, and the junction held 9 bases outside the gene matches. There are 15 residues in the CDR3. In germline, CDR1 is LNHDA, CDR2 SQIVND (reference sequence). The full variable domain, in which reference TRBV19 and TRBJ1-6 provide the parts outside the CDR3, is DGGITQSPKYLFRKEGQNVTLSCEQNLNHDAMYWYRQDPGQGLRLIYYSQIVNDFQKGDIAEGYSVSREKKESFPLTVTSAQKNPTAFYLCASSPSGDSNSPLHFGNGTRLTVT.

V usage is TRBV5-1 and J usage is TRBJ2-2; TRBD1 might be the D (6 bases). The CDR3 covers 14 residues. V lost 4 bases to trimming and J lost 1 base, with 8 bases between them. The germline V gene encodes CDR1 SGHRS and CDR2 YFSETQ. DNA of the CDR3: TGCGCCAGCAGCGGCAGGGGGAACACCGGGGAGCTGTTTTTT. This gives the protein CASSGRGNTGELFF.

The chain joins TRBV4-3 to TRBJ1-4; maybe TRBD1 (6 bases). V was clipped by 4 bases and J by 3 bases, with 18 bases between them. Germline V lookup: CDR1 LGHNA, CDR2 YSLEER. The length of the CDR3 is 17 residues. CDR3 nucleotide sequence: TGCGCCAGCAGCCCACTGGAGGGGGGGCAGGCTAATGAAAAACTGTTTTTT. Translation: CASSPLEGGQANEKLFF.

The chain couples TRBV6-1 to TRBJ2-7, with TRBD1 matching over 9 bases. CDR1 and CDR2 from the germline V gene are MNHNS and SASEGT. There are 15 residues in the CDR3. The V and J ends lost 5 bases and 3 bases, in that order; junction bases with no gene match: 8. As DNA, the CDR3 is TGTGCCAGCAGTCCAATTGGACAGGGGTTCTACGAGCAGTACTTC. This codes for CASSPIGQGFYEQYF.

The genes are TRBV6-5 and TRBJ2-7, with D possibly TRBD1 on 5 matching bases. Germline CDR1 reads MNHEY; CDR2 reads SVGAGI. Trimming pared 3 bases from V and 5 bases from J, leaving 17 bases between. This CDR3 has 15 residues. Here the CDR3 DNA reads TGTGCCAGCAGTTATGGCAGGGCTGGGGCCAACGAGCAGTACTTC. It specifies CASSYGRAGANEQYF.

The rearrangement joins TRBV10-3 to TRBJ1-2, with TRBD1 matching 12 bases. Germline-derived CDR1 and CDR2 are ENHRY and SYGVKD. The junction had 13 bases not matched to a gene; V was cut back by 4 bases and J by 4 bases. This CDR3 is built from 18 residues. This CDR3 is CAISGGTGGRSWPYGYTF. For the CDR3, the DNA is TGTGCCATCAGTGGGGGGACAGGGGGCCGAAGTTGGCCCTATGGCTACACCTTC.

The chain recombines TRBV7-7 with TRBJ2-5; 9 nucleotides align to TRBD1. V dropped 7 bases and J dropped 0; count of bases not matched to a gene: 6. The CDR3 totals 15 residues. Germline V lookup: CDR1 SSHAT, CDR2 FNYEAQ (reference sequence). For the CDR3, the DNA is TGTGCCAGCATCAGTTGGGACAGGGACCAAGAGACCCAGTACTTC. Translation gives CASISWDRDQETQYF.

The rearrangement joins TRBV9 to TRBJ2-2; a weak D match, TRBD1 (5 bases). The germline gives CDR1 SGDLS, CDR2 YYNGEE. CDR3 size: 16 residues. V was clipped by 4 bases and J by 3 bases, with 16 bases between them. In nucleotides, the CDR3 is TGTGCCAGCAGCCCCAGGGAAGGGCCCTACACCGGGGAGCTGTTTTTT. Translated, it gives CASSPREGPYTGELFF.

The J gene is TRBJ2-7, the V gene TRBV2, with 13 bases lining up with TRBD2. The germline CDR1 and CDR2 sequences are SNHLY and FYNNEI. Germline trimming cut 6 bases from V and 4 bases from J; bases unmatched to any gene: 15. The CDR3 covers 18 residues. The CDR3 DNA is TGTGCCAGCAGCGACGGGACTAGCGGGATTGGGAGAGCGTACGAGCAGTACTTC. Translation gives CASSDGTSGIGRAYEQYF.

This clone was seen a few times. This sequence joins TRBV7-2 and TRBJ1-1; the D is unclear. V shed 5 bases and J shed 0 bases, with 4 bases lying between them. There are 12 residues in the CDR3. The germline gives CDR1 SGHTA, CDR2 FQGNSA. The CDR3 protein is CASSELNTEAFF. DNA for the CDR3: TGTGCCAGCAGCGAGCTGAACACTGAAGCTTTCTTT.

The rearrangement uses TRBV27 and TRBJ2-2; D is unclear. From germline, CDR1 is MNHEY and CDR2 SMNVEV (reference sequence). The CDR3 is 13 amino acids. V was cut by 3 bases and J by 4 bases, with 6 bases left in between. The CDR3 here is CASSLPGTGELFF. In DNA, the CDR3 is TGTGCCAGCAGTTTGCCGGGCACCGGGGAGCTGTTTTTT.

The chain links TRBV4-2 to TRBJ2-1, with D possibly being TRBD1 (6 bases). With 4 bases removed from V and 8 bases from J, the gap between germline ends came to 15 bases. The CDR3 contains 14 residues. Germline CDR1 is LGHNA and CDR2 is YNFKEQ. CDR3: CASSPGDGSHEQFF. CDR3 sequence (DNA): TGTGCCAGCAGCCCAGGGGACGGGTCGCATGAGCAGTTCTTC.

V gene TRBV12-5 combines with J gene TRBJ2-3; the match to TRBD2 covers 8 bases. Trimming at V came to 7 bases and at J to 2 bases, leaving 11 bases not matched to a gene. The V gene's germline CDR1 is LGHNT and CDR2 FRNRAP. There are 16 residues in the CDR3. The DNA of the CDR3 is TGTGCTAGTGATTCAATCGTAGCGGGGCACACAGATACGCAGTATTTT. Encoded protein: CASDSIVAGHTDTQYF. Variable domain in full (rest from reference TRBV12-5 and TRBJ2-3): DARVTQTPRHKVTEMGQEVTMRCQPILGHNTVFWYRQTMMQGLELLAYFRNRAPLDDSGMPKDRFSAEMPDATLATLKIQPSEPRDSAVYFCASDSIVAGHTDTQYFGPGTRLTVL.

The chain is built from TRBV14 and TRBJ2-5, with 10 bases that match TRBD2. This CDR3 has 20 amino acids. V dropped 4 bases and J dropped 2; count of bases not matched to a gene: 19. Germline CDR1 reads SGHDN; CDR2 reads FVKESK. The CDR3 DNA is TGTGCCAGCAGCCCACGACTGGGTTTGACTAGCGGGCTTCTTCAAGAGACCCAGTACTTC. The encoded protein is CASSPRLGLTSGLLQETQYF. Variable domain in full (rest from reference TRBV14 and TRBJ2-5): EAGVTQFPSHSVIEKGQTVTLRCDPISGHDNLYWYRRVMGKEIKFLLHFVKESKQDESGMPNNRFLAERTGGTYSTLKVQPAELEDSGVYFCASSPRLGLTSGLLQETQYFGPGTRLLVL.

The V and J genes are TRBV2 and TRBJ1-2; D perhaps matches TRBD1 (5 bases). V was pared by 7 bases and J by 5 bases, with 17 bases between. CDR1 SNHLY and CDR2 FYNNEI come from the germline V gene. The CDR3 is 14 amino acids. This CDR3 is CASINSGSGYGYTF. The CDR3 DNA follows: TGTGCCAGCATCAACTCAGGGTCGGGTTATGGCTACACCTTC.

The chain combines TRBV2 with TRBJ2-2, with D uncertain. The CDR3 covers 15 residues. V dropped 0 bases and J dropped 1 base, with 6 bases sitting between them. CDR1 is SNHLY and CDR2 is FYNNEI in the germline V gene. The CDR3 spells CASSEARLNTGELFF. Written as DNA, the CDR3 is TGTGCCAGCAGTGAAGCACGACTGAACACCGGGGAGCTGTTTTTT.

The genes are TRBV29-1 and TRBJ1-1; D is undetermined. The CDR3 sequence is 14 residues long. V was pared by 4 bases and J by 0 bases, with 12 bases between. Germline V lookup: CDR1 SQVTM, CDR2 ANQGSEA. The CDR3 loop is CSVAGQKMNTEAFF. Here the CDR3 DNA reads TGCAGCGTTGCAGGCCAGAAGATGAACACTGAAGCTTTCTTT.

This chain uses TRBV27 with TRBJ1-1; tentatively, D is TRBD1 (5 bases). This CDR3 is 15 amino acids long. CDR1 MNHEY and CDR2 SMNVEV come from the germline V gene (reference sequence). Trimming took off 0 bases at V and 4 bases at J, with 12 bases between the two ends. CDR3 nucleotide sequence: TGTGCCAGCAGTTTATCAGGGGTCCCCAGCACTGAAGCTTTCTTT. Encoded protein: CASSLSGVPSTEAFF.

This clone is a singleton in its sample. The chain is built from TRBV19 and TRBJ1-1, with a weak D call TRBD1 (5 bases). Germline lookup yields CDR1 LNHDA and CDR2 SQIVND (reference sequence). This CDR3 comprises 18 residues. Trimming removed 5 bases at V and 0 bases at J, with 22 bases between. This chain's CDR3 is CASSPTGTASDLNTEAFF. The CDR3 DNA sequence: TGTGCCAGTAGTCCTACCGGGACGGCTAGCGATTTGAACACTGAAGCTTTCTTT. Full variable domain (remainder filled in from reference TRBV19 and TRBJ1-1): DGGITQSPKYLFRKEGQNVTLSCEQNLNHDAMYWYRQDPGQGLRLIYYSQIVNDFQKGDIAEGYSVSREKKESFPLTVTSAQKNPTAFYLCASSPTGTASDLNTEAFFGQGTRLTVV.

This clone was found once. The chain uses TRBV13 and TRBJ2-7; no definite D call. This CDR3 contains 13 residues. Germline V gene data show CDR1 as PRHDT and CDR2 as FYEKMQ (reference sequence). Trimming took 4 bases from V and 0 from J, leaving 7 bases between them. CDR3 DNA sequence: TGTGCCAGCAGCTCCATCGGCTCCTACGAGCAGTACTTC. Protein: CASSSIGSYEQYF.